The rows below give T cell receptor beta chains drawn from one sample of a study of shared clonotypes between healthy human individuals. Generated by immunoSEQ multiplex PCR, the TCRdb table keeps only in-frame clones and is missing some. The sample contains around 2.3 million clones, 90% to 97% of which appear only once. Specimen: naive CD4+ T cells sorted from blood. The receptor set was obtained from a man aged 18-30 years in good health. Each CDR3 is given with its conserved first and last residue. D genes are given only for firm matches. A row's size may be missing; if present it is once, few, many or a size class.

v_call	d_call	clone_size	j_call	cdr3_aa	cdr3_nt
TRBV4-1	-	-	TRBJ1-5	CASSQDWQNNQPQHF	TGCGCCAGCAGCCAAGATTGGCAGAACAATCAGCCCCAGCATTTT
TRBV12-5	-	once	TRBJ1-1	CASGLLAVIGMNTEAFF	TGTGCTAGTGGTTTGTTGGCAGTAATAGGGATGAACACTGAAGCTTTCTTT
TRBV7-2	-	once	TRBJ2-5	CASSQYGVEETQYF	TGTGCCAGCAGCCAATATGGGGTAGAAGAGACCCAGTACTTC
TRBV7-9	-	-	TRBJ2-1	CASSVGAEYVEQFF	TGTGCCAGCAGTGTAGGGGCCGAGTACGTTGAGCAGTTCTTC
TRBV7-6	TRBD2	-	TRBJ2-5	CASSLGSGGARYGETQYF	TGTGCCAGCAGCTTAGGAAGCGGGGGGGCTCGGTACGGAGAGACCCAGTACTTC
TRBV30	-	few	TRBJ1-1	CAWSEGRNTEAFF	TGTGCCTGGAGTGAAGGACGGAACACTGAAGCTTTCTTT
TRBV5-6	-	-	TRBJ2-7	CASSLVRQTEQYF	TGTGCCAGCAGCTTGGTCCGACAAACCGAGCAGTACTTC
TRBV10-3	-	-	TRBJ1-1	CAIRPADWNTEAFF	TGTGCCATCAGACCTGCCGATTGGAACACTGAAGCTTTCTTT
TRBV29-1	-	-	TRBJ1-2	CSVGGEGYTF	TGCAGCGTTGGAGGGGAAGGCTACACCTTC
TRBV28	TRBD2	-	TRBJ2-5	CASSDGGGETQYF	TGTGCCAGCAGTGACGGGGGGGGAGAGACCCAGTACTTC
TRBV5-1	-	-	TRBJ2-1	CASSLVMSSYNEQFF	TGCGCCAGCAGCTTGGTAATGAGCTCCTACAATGAGCAGTTCTTC
TRBV18	TRBD1	-	TRBJ2-6	CASSQQGAGANVLTF	TGTGCCAGCTCACAACAGGGGGCAGGGGCCAACGTCCTGACTTTC
TRBV27	-	-	TRBJ1-2	CASSTTGLGYTF	TGTGCCAGCAGCACCACAGGGCTCGGCTACACCTTC
TRBV6-6	-	-	TRBJ1-2	CASSPRQYGYTF	TGTGCCAGCAGTCCTAGACAGTATGGCTACACCTTC
TRBV6-6	-	-	TRBJ2-7	CASSSSPSYEQYF	TGTGCCAGCAGTTCCTCCCCGTCCTACGAGCAGTACTTC
TRBV11-2	-	-	TRBJ2-7	CASSLSRGQFYEQYF	TGTGCCAGCAGCTTAAGCCGGGGGCAATTCTACGAGCAGTACTTC
TRBV11-2	TRBD1	-	TRBJ2-7	CASSLFGQGGFYEQYF	TGTGCCAGCAGCCTCTTTGGACAGGGAGGTTTCTACGAGCAGTACTTC
TRBV5-4	-	-	TRBJ2-7	CASSLLGDYEQYF	TGTGCCAGCAGCTTGCTAGGGGACTACGAGCAGTACTTC
TRBV7-8	-	-	TRBJ1-5	CASSLVSGGTRGYQPQHF	TGTGCCAGCAGCTTAGTCTCCGGGGGGACACGGGGCTATCAGCCCCAGCATTTT
TRBV18	TRBD1	-	TRBJ2-1	CASSPQRGRTGGNEQFF	TGTGCCAGCTCACCCCAGAGGGGGAGGACAGGGGGAAATGAGCAGTTCTTC
TRBV7-6	TRBD2	-	TRBJ2-5	CASSTLTGGSETQYF	TGTGCCAGCAGCACCCTGACGGGAGGGTCTGAGACCCAGTACTTC
TRBV5-4	-	-	TRBJ1-2	CASSLLSTFNYGYTF	TGTGCCAGCAGCTTGCTCTCGACCTTTAACTATGGCTACACCTTC
TRBV5-4	-	-	TRBJ2-7	CASSLAWGKAYEQYF	TGTGCCAGCAGCTTGGCCTGGGGAAAGGCATACGAGCAGTACTTC
TRBV7-2	-	-	TRBJ2-1	CASSLVFQAYNEQFF	TGTGCCAGCAGCTTAGTTTTCCAGGCGTACAATGAGCAGTTCTTC
TRBV6-5	-	-	TRBJ2-5	CASSYSNGQQETQYF	TGTGCCAGCAGTTACTCGAATGGACAACAAGAGACCCAGTACTTC
TRBV5-1	TRBD1	once	TRBJ1-1	CASTLSGTGTTEAFF	TGCGCCAGCACCCTTTCCGGGACAGGGACCACTGAAGCTTTCTTT
TRBV5-5	-	-	TRBJ2-2	CASSLRVDTGELFF	TGTGCCAGCAGCCTCAGGGTTGACACCGGGGAGCTGTTTTTT
TRBV7-8	-	-	TRBJ2-5	CASSWGNQETQYF	TGTGCCAGCAGCTGGGGGAACCAAGAGACCCAGTACTTC
TRBV9	-	-	TRBJ2-1	CASEEGSSYNEQFF	TGTGCCAGCGAAGAGGGGAGCTCCTACAATGAGCAGTTCTTC
TRBV6-1	-	-	TRBJ1-3	CASRAASGNTIYF	TGTGCCAGCAGGGCGGCCTCTGGAAACACCATATATTTT
TRBV30	-	-	TRBJ2-7	CAWSSNMPSYEQYF	TGTGCCTGGAGCTCTAACATGCCATCCTACGAGCAGTACTTC
TRBV14	-	once	TRBJ2-3	CASSQASGDRCYF	TGTGCCAGCAGCCAAGCCTCGGGAGACCGGTGTTATTTT
TRBV11-2	TRBD1	-	TRBJ1-3	CASSGQGGGNTIYF	TGTGCCAGCAGCGGACAGGGCGGTGGAAACACCATATATTTT
TRBV5-1	-	-	TRBJ2-4	CASSGPGGGAKNIQYF	TGCGCCAGCAGCGGCCCTGGCGGCGGGGCCAAAAACATTCAGTACTTC
TRBV10-1	-	once	TRBJ1-2	CASSTDKEGYYGYTF	TGCGCCAGCAGTACTGACAAGGAAGGGTACTATGGCTACACCTTC
TRBV30	-	-	TRBJ1-1	CAWSVWGAGTEAFF	TGTGCCTGGAGTGTATGGGGGGCGGGCACTGAAGCTTTCTTT
TRBV28	-	once	TRBJ1-2	CASSSFGDTNYGYTF	TGTGCCAGCAGTTCCTTCGGGGATACTAACTATGGCTACACCTTC
TRBV7-2	-	few	TRBJ1-3	CASSHSGNTIYF	TGTGCCAGCAGCCACTCTGGAAACACCATATATTTT
TRBV10-3	-	-	TRBJ2-2	CATLGDGELFF	TGTGCCACACTAGGGGACGGGGAGCTGTTTTTT
TRBV7-2	-	-	TRBJ2-5	CASSFSGGGETQYF	TGTGCCAGCAGCTTCTCAGGGGGGGGAGAGACCCAGTACTTC
TRBV6-6	TRBD2	-	TRBJ2-7	CASSRRLAGGSGEQYF	TGTGCCAGCAGCCGACGACTAGCGGGAGGTTCCGGCGAGCAGTACTTC
TRBV27	TRBD2	-	TRBJ2-7	CASSLGTSREQYF	TGTGCCAGCAGTTTGGGGACTAGTCGCGAGCAGTACTTC
TRBV5-1	TRBD1	-	TRBJ2-1	CASSQTGNDANEQFF	TGCGCCAGCAGCCAGACAGGGAATGATGCGAATGAGCAGTTCTTC
TRBV4-1	-	-	TRBJ2-1	CASSQGGWNSEQFF	TGCGCCAGCAGCCAGGGGGGATGGAACAGTGAGCAGTTCTTC
TRBV10-3	TRBD1	-	TRBJ2-7	CAIRRDRGPAEQYF	TGTGCCATCAGGAGAGACAGGGGCCCGGCCGAGCAGTACTTC
TRBV18	-	-	TRBJ1-5	CASSPPGGNQPQHF	TGTGCCAGCTCACCCCCAGGGGGCAATCAGCCCCAGCATTTT
TRBV6-6	TRBD1	-	TRBJ2-7	CASSYRDRGPYEQYF	TGTGCCAGCAGTTACAGGGACAGGGGCCCCTACGAGCAGTACTTC
TRBV5-1	-	-	TRBJ1-1	CASSTRQTQNTEAFF	TGCGCCAGCAGCACACGACAGACACAAAACACTGAAGCTTTCTTT
TRBV12-5	-	-	TRBJ1-3	CASGLARKASGTGNTIYF	TGTGCTAGTGGTTTGGCCCGAAAGGCATCGGGAACTGGAAACACCATATATTTT
TRBV27	TRBD1	-	TRBJ1-1	CASSPWGQGAKDTEAFF	TGTGCCAGCAGTCCCTGGGGACAGGGGGCTAAGGACACTGAAGCTTTCTTT
TRBV28	-	few	TRBJ1-6	CASSAPWTPLHF	TGTGCCAGCAGTGCTCCGTGGACACCCCTCCACTTT